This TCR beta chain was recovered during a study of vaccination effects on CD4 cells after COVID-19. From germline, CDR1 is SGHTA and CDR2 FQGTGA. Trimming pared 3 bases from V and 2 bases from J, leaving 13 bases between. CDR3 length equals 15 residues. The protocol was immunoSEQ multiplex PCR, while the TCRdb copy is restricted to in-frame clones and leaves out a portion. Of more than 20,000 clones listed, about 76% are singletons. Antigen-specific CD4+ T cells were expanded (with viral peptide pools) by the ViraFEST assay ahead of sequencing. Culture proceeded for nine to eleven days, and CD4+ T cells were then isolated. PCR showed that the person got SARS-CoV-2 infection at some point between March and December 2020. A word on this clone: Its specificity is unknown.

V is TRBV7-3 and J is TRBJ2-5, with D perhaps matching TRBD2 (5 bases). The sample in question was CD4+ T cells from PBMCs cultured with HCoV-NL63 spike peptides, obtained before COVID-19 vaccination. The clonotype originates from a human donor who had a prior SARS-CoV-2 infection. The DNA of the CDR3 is TGTGCCAGCAGCTTCCTGGGGAGAGGACAAGAGACCCAGTACTTC. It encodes CASSFLGRGQETQYF.